This TCR beta chain was captured in a study of T cell responses to AZD1222 COVID-19 vaccine. Data came from immunoSEQ multiplex PCR; TCRdb stores just in-frame clones and leaves some out. The table includes roughly 140,000 clones, 90% to 95% detected once. Study findings and constraints: Regions left unmutated in variants are reportedly the target of nearly half of spike-specific TCRs. Repertoire sampling occurred only after the peak T cell response.

With respect to this clone: Its specificity is unknown.

The length of the CDR3 is 14 residues. The V end was cut by 8 bases, the J end by 4 bases, with 17 bases between. CDR1 and CDR2 (germline): MNHEY, SVGAGI. Here the sequenced sample was peripheral blood, taken after recovery from COVID-19. The sequence was obtained from an adult who had recovered from COVID-19. The V call is TRBV6-5, the J call TRBJ1-2, with a weak D call TRBD1 (6 bases). CDR3: CASRPGAGGYGYTF. The DNA for the CDR3 is TGTGCCAGCCGACCGGGGGCCGGAGGCTATGGCTACACCTTC.